This T cell receptor (beta chain) was recorded in a study of beta chain features in type 1 diabetes. Study findings and constraints: Shortening of TCRB CDR3s, moderate but significant, appeared in all four CD4+ subsets of Type 1 diabetes patients. The naive, central memory and Treg TCRB repertoires showed an apparent similarity that was greater among patients than among healthy donors.

Remarks on this clone: Its antigen is as yet unknown.

The authors reverse transcribed all of the isolated RNA, so sequencing captured expressed TCRB transcripts. TCRdb's copy holds only in-frame clones and misses some; the assay was immunoSEQ multiplex PCR. Of 860,000 or so clones in the sample, 15% to 20% were seen once. Trimming pared 5 bases from V and 3 bases from J, leaving 20 bases between. The length of the CDR3 is 16 residues. Germline V gene data show CDR1 as SGHTA and CDR2 as FQGNSA. The source material was naive CD4+ T cells from blood. The V gene is TRBV7-2, the J gene TRBJ2-7; TRBD1 is a possible D gene (6 bases). The origin of this receptor is a woman aged 18-30 years in good health. The CDR3 spells CASSPYRLRTDYEQYF. The CDR3 DNA reads as TGTGCCAGCAGCCCCTACCGGCTCCGGACAGACTACGAGCAGTACTTC.